This T cell receptor beta chain was recorded in a study of T cell responses to AZD1222 COVID-19 vaccine. The method was immunoSEQ multiplex PCR; TCRdb's version includes in-frame clones alone and lacks a portion of them. This repertoire shows roughly 150,000 clones, more than 85% found once; its top ten account for approximately 9%. Trimming shortened V by 2 bases and J by 6 bases, and 20 bases separated the two germline ends. This CDR3 spans 17 amino acids. Germline V CDR1 and CDR2: MNHNS, SASEGT. General study findings and limits: Donors skewed white British and female; clonal diversity was possibly underestimated.

Comments on this clone: No antigen is known for it.

This material consisted of peripheral blood, taken on day 0 of AZD1222 vaccination. The clonotype comes from an adult in good health. The chain combines TRBV6-1 with TRBJ1-5; TRBD1 might be the D (5 bases). CDR3 coding DNA: TGTGCCAGCAGTGAAATTCTCATCGACAGACGCAGTCAGCCCCAGCATTTT. Translated, it gives CASSEILIDRRSQPQHF.